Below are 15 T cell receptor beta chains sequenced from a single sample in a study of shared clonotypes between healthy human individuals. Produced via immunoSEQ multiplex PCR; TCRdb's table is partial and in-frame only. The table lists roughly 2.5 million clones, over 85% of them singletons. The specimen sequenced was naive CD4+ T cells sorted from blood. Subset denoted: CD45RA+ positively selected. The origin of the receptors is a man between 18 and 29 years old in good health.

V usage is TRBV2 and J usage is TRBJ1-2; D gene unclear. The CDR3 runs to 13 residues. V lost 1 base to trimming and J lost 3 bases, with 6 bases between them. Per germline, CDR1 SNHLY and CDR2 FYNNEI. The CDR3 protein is CASSEGQYYGYTF. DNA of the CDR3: TGTGCCAGCAGTGAAGGGCAGTACTATGGCTACACCTTC.

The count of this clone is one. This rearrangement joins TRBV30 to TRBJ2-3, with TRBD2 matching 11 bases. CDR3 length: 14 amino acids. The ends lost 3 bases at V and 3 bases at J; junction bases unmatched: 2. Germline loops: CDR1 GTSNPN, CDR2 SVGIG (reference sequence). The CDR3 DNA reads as TGTGCCTGGAGGATAGCGGGAGGGACAGATACGCAGTATTTT. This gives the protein CAWRIAGGTDTQYF.

CDR3: CASSLAGQGAGNTIYF. In DNA form, the CDR3 reads TGCGCCAGCAGCTTGGCGGGACAGGGGGCTGGAAACACCATATATTTT. The rearrangement links TRBV5-1 to TRBJ1-3, with TRBD1 identical over 11 bases. The trim removed 0 bases at V and 2 bases at J, leaving 1 base unmatched. Germline CDR1 SGHRS, CDR2 YFSETQ. CDR3 size: 16 residues.

The CDR3 nucleotides read TGCGCCAGCAGTGCGTTCAATGAAAAACTGTTTTTT. This gives the protein CASSAFNEKLFF. The chain has TRBV10-2 and TRBJ1-4; D remains ambiguous. V lost 4 bases to trimming and J lost 5 bases, with 5 bases between them. The germline CDR1 and CDR2 sequences are WSHSY and SAAADI. The CDR3 has 12 amino acids.

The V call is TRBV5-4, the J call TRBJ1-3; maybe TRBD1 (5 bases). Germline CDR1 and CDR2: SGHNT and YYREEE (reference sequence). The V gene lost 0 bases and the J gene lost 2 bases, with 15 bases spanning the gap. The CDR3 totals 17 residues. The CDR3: CASSLAPGQDTGNTIYF. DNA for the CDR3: TGTGCCAGCAGCTTGGCCCCAGGGCAAGATACTGGAAACACCATATATTTT.

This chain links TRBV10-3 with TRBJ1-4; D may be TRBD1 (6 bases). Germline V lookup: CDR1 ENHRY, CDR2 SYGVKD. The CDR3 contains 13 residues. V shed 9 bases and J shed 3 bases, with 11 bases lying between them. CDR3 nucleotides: TGTGCCATTGGGGGCGCCCCTAATGAAAAACTGTTTTTT. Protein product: CAIGGAPNEKLFF.

Here the CDR3 DNA reads TGTGCCAGCAGCTTAGCCGTTAATGAGCAGTTCTTC. Its protein is CASSLAVNEQFF. The chain uses TRBV11-2 and TRBJ2-1; D remains ambiguous. The CDR3 covers 12 residues. Germline CDR1 reads SGHAT; CDR2 reads FQNNGV. The germline V and J ends were trimmed by 1 base and 7 bases, with 5 bases remaining between them.

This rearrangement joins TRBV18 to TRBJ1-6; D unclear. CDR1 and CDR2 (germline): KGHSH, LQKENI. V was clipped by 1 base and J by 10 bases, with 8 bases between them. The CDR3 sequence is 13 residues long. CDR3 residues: CASSPLQESPLHF. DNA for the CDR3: TGTGCCAGCTCACCACTCCAAGAGTCACCCCTCCACTTT.

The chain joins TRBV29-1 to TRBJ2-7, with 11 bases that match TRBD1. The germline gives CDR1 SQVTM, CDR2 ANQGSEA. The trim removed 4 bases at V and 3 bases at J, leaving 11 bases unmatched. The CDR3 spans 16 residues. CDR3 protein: CSVGRDRGSKSYEQYF. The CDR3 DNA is TGCAGCGTTGGACGGGACAGGGGGTCTAAAAGCTACGAGCAGTACTTC.

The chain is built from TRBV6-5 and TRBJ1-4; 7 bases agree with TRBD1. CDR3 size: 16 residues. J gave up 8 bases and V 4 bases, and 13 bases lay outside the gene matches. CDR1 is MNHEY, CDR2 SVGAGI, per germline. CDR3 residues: CASSSSGGTVREKLFF. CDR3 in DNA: TGTGCCAGCAGTTCGTCCGGGGGGACAGTCCGGGAAAAACTGTTTTTT.

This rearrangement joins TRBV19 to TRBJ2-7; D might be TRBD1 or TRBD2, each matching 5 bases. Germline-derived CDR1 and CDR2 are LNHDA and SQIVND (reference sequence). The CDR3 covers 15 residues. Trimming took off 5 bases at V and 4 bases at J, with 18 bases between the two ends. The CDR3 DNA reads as TGTGCCAGTAGTTCAAGTGGGGGATTCTCATACGAGCAGTACTTC. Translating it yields CASSSSGGFSYEQYF.

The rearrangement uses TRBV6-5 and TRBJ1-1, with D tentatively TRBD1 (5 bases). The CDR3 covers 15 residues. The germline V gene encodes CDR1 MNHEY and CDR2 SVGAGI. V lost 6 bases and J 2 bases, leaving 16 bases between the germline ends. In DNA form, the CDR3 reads TGTGCCAGCAGCCCGGCGGGGGGGGGAAACACTGAAGCTTTCTTT. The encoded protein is CASSPAGGGNTEAFF.

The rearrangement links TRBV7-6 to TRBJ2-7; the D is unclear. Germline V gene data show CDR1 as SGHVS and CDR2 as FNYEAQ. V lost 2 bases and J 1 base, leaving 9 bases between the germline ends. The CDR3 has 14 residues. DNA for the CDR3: TGTGCCAGCAGCTTAATAGGCCTTTCCTACGAGCAGTACTTC. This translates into CASSLIGLSYEQYF.

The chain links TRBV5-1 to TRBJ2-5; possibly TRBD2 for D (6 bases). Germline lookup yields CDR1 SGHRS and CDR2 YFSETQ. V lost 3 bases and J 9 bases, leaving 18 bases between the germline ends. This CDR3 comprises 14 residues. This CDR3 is CASSSGLPEGAQYF. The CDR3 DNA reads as TGCGCCAGCAGCTCGGGACTCCCAGAAGGGGCCCAGTACTTC.

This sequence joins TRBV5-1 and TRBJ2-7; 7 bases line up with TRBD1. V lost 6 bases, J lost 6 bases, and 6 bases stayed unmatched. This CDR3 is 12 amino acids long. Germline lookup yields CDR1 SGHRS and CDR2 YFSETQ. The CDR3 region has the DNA TGCGCCAGCACCGAGACAGGGAGCGAGCAGTACTTC. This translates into CASTETGSEQYF.